Sequencing of this TCR beta chain was carried out in a study of beta chain features in type 1 diabetes (dated by TCRdb to the late 2010s). About the full investigation: Mean age, gender distribution, total cell number and subset yield were not different between patients and healthy donors. A total of 85 million to 140 million sorted cells were examined across all samples, and a strong correlation was observed between cell number per subset and RNA yield. The study compared TCRB repertoires of sorted circulating CD4+ T cell subsets between recently diagnosed type 1 diabetes patients and matched healthy donors. Regulatory and stem cell-like memory subsets were isolated from only 8 patients and about 8 healthy donors, whereas naive and central memory subsets came from all 30 or so donors. What the research found in general, with its limitations: Only small numbers of individuals were included in the HLA sub-analyses, which left unresolved whether HLA type had any influence on TCRB rearrangement. In all four CD4+ subsets, TCRB CDR3 length was moderately but significantly shorter in type 1 diabetes patients. Shorter templates might be favored by PCR, yet because patient and control samples were amplified and corrected together, any such skew would affect both groups equally. At VDJ recombination sites, type 1 diabetes patients had fewer insertions and more deleted nucleotides, which implies abnormalities in thymic rearrangement. Naive, central memory and regulatory TCRB repertoires appeared to be more similar among patients than among healthy donors. Because cDNA was sequenced instead of genomic DNA, activated cells with high expression could be over-represented, although the groups did not differ in activation or CD3 levels.

Concerning this clone: Its antigen remains undetermined. No base quality information exists; no much larger clone differs at one position.

Each donor gave one peripheral blood draw, averaging roughly 0.11 L, which was collected into heparinised tubes. A BD FACSAria II was used to sort naive, central memory, regulatory and stem cell-like memory CD4+ T cells with a panel that included CD45RO, CCR7, CD25, CD127, CD95 and CD27. All sorted populations exceeded 95% purity. PBMCs were isolated immediately by Lymphoprep density gradient centrifugation and stained directly without culture. Samples were stained and sorted in pairs, with one healthy donor and one patient per experiment, so that batch effects were minimized. The entire isolated RNA was reverse transcribed using the High Capacity cDNA Reverse Transcription Kit, and thus expressed TCRB transcripts were sequenced. Deep immunoSEQ sequencing was performed on naive, central memory and regulatory T cell samples, with an average of roughly 3.5 million total reads per sample. Sorted cells were lysed in RLT buffer and RNA was extracted with DNase-treated RNeasy Micro or Mini kits, depending on cell number. Each cell subset was processed separately to prevent cross-contamination, with patient and healthy donor samples processed together. The immunoSEQ multiplex PCR was used to amplify TCRB sequences from cDNA, generating 87-bp fragments that spanned the CDR3 region. Sequencing of the amplicons was done on the Illumina HiSeq platform. Regarding the original processing steps: PCR bias was corrected computationally using synthetic template baselines, and reads within Hamming distance 2 were collapsed, with unmergeable singletons discarded. Reads were aligned against IMGT to assign V, D and J genes, CDR3 length and insertions or deletions at six rearrangement sites. Within each subset, clonotype counts were normalized to the number of sorted cells before true diversity and Gini coefficients were calculated with the tcR R package. Repertoire sharing was quantified using the overlap coefficient calculated on TCRB nucleotide sequences. This is the immuneACCESS table as TCRdb keeps it, with only in-frame sequences that have V and J called. A part of the clones is gone; compared with another copy, unresolved V genes explain less than half, and the rest is unexplained. Clonal size and the V and J genes are those of that table, whereas D and trimming came from the DNA. The sample table lists around 160,000 clones, 8% to 8.5% of them with a count of one. The biggest ten clones account for about 0.5% of the sample.

The V end gives up 3 bases and the J end 3 bases, leaving 6 bases in the junction not matched to a gene. The CDR3 sequence holds 15 residues, the cysteine and phenylalanine included. Only the CDR3 DNA stays, 45 bases, in frame from base 1. CDR1 and CDR2 are drawn from the germline V gene: SGDLS, YYNGEE. Input material: central memory CD4+ T cells from blood. This receptor was obtained from a woman aged 18-29 years with type 1 diabetes. The chain couples TRBV9 to TRBJ1-5, with 7 bases in between that match TRBD1. CDR3 reads: CASSDIQGPNQPQHF. The DNA sequence is as follows: TGTGCCAGCAGCGACATACAGGGGCCCAATCAGCCCCAGCATTTT.